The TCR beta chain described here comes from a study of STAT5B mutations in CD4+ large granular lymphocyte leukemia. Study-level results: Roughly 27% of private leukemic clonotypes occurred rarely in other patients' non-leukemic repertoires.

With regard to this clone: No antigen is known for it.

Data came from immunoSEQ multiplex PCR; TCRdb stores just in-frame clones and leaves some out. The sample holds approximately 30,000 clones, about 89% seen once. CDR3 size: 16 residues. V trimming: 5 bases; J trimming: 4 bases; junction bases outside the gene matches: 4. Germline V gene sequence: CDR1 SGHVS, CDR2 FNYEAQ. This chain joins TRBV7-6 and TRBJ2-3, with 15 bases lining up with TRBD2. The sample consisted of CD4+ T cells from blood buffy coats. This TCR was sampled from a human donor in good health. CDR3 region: CASSQGLAGGSDTQYF. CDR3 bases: TGTGCCAGCAGCCAGGGACTAGCGGGAGGATCAGATACGCAGTATTTT. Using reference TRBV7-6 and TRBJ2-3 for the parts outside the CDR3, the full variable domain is GAGVSQSPRYKVTKRGQDVALRCDPISGHVSLYWYRQALGQGPEFLTYFNYEAQQDKSGLPNDRFSAERPEGSISTLTIQRTEQRDSAMYRCASSQGLAGGSDTQYFGPGTRLTVL.